The 30 T cell receptor beta chains listed next were all sequenced from one sample in a study of blood T cell repertoires in COVID-19. The protocol was immunoSEQ multiplex PCR, while the TCRdb copy is restricted to in-frame clones and leaves out a portion. In the table there are tens of thousands of clones, about nine tenths of which are singletons. Material: peripheral blood. The source of these receptors is a woman older than 75 with acute or convalescent COVID-19.

The chain has TRBV6-2 or TRBV6-3 and TRBJ1-2; 8 nucleotides agree with TRBD1. The CDR3 length is 15 residues. From germline, CDR1 is MNHEY and CDR2 SVGEGT. Trimming removed 0 bases from V and 11 bases from J; junction bases left unmatched: 11. CDR3 nucleotide sequence: TGTGCCAGCAGTTACTCTCAGGGGGCGCCGGGTCGGTACACCTTC. This encodes CASSYSQGAPGRYTF.

This chain uses TRBV3-1 (or the pseudogene TRBV3-2) with TRBJ2-4; 16 positions agree with TRBD2. The CDR3 loop spans 18 amino acids. The germline CDR1 and CDR2 sequences are LGHDT and YNNKEL (reference sequence). With 4 bases clipped from V and 2 bases from J, the junction kept 5 bases outside the gene matches. For the CDR3, the DNA is TGTGCCAGCAGCCCCGGGACTAGCGGGAGGGGCTCCAAAAACATTCAGTACTTC. It is translated as CASSPGTSGRGSKNIQYF.

This rearrangement joins TRBV27 to TRBJ2-2; TRBD2 matches 8 bases. Germline CDR1 MNHEY, CDR2 SMNVEV (reference sequence). V lost 5 bases, J lost 7 bases, and 6 bases stayed unmatched. The CDR3 consists of 14 residues. The CDR3 sequence: CASSGTRRGGELFF. The CDR3 DNA sequence: TGTGCCAGCAGTGGGACTAGACGGGGCGGGGAGCTGTTTTTT.

This clone has only one observation. The J gene is TRBJ1-2, the V gene TRBV7-9, with 7 bases aligning to TRBD1. Germline CDR1 SEHNR, CDR2 FQNEAQ (reference sequence). This CDR3 spans 14 amino acids. Unmatched junction bases numbered 9, after V lost 4 bases and J lost 7 bases. The CDR3 bases are TGTGCCAGCAGCTCAGAGACAGGGAGGTTTGGCTACACCTTC. The encoded protein is CASSSETGRFGYTF.

The chain recombines TRBV29-1 with TRBJ1-4; D is undetermined. The V end was cut by 5 bases, the J end by 6 bases, with 10 bases between. The germline CDR1 and CDR2 sequences are SQVTM and ANQGSEA. This CDR3 is built from 12 residues. As DNA, the CDR3 is TGCAGCGTTAGGAGGGAGGATGAAAAACTGTTTTTT. Translation: CSVRREDEKLFF.

CDR3 DNA sequence: TGCGCCAGCAGCCAAGGGGACAGGGGCTACGAGCAGTACTTC. This translates into CASSQGDRGYEQYF. The V gene is TRBV4-3, the J gene TRBJ2-7, with 10 bases matching TRBD1. In germline, CDR1 is LGHNA, CDR2 YSLEER. This CDR3 is 14 amino acids long. V shed 1 base and J 3 bases; nucleotides not matched to a gene: 0.

The V call is TRBV19, the J call TRBJ1-1, with 7 bases matching TRBD1. In germline, CDR1 is LNHDA, CDR2 SQIVND (reference sequence). Trimming cost V 10 bases and J 5 bases; bases outside gene matches: 10. CDR3 length: 13 amino acids. The CDR3 sequence: CATLRQGRTEAFF. The CDR3 DNA reads as TGTGCCACCTTGAGACAGGGAAGAACTGAAGCTTTCTTT.

The chain joins TRBV7-9 to TRBJ2-5; 7 bases agree with TRBD2. V lost 5 bases, J lost 5 bases, and 5 bases stayed unmatched. This CDR3 spans 13 amino acids. From germline, CDR1 is SEHNR and CDR2 FQNEAQ (reference sequence). CDR3 sequence (DNA): TGTGCCAGCAGCCTGGGAGGGAGCGAGACCCAGTACTTC. Its translation: CASSLGGSETQYF. The complete variable domain, with remaining parts taken from reference TRBV7-9 and TRBJ2-5, reads DTGVSQNPRHKITKRGQNVTFRCDPISEHNRLYWYRQTLGQGPEFLTYFQNEAQLEKSRLLSDRFSAERPKGSFSTLEIQRTEQGDSAMYLCASSLGGSETQYFGPGTRLLVL.

The CDR3 protein is CATLEGRFNNEQFF. CDR3 DNA: TGTGCCACCTTAGAGGGCAGATTCAACAATGAGCAGTTCTTC. V is TRBV6-5 and J is TRBJ2-1, with D possibly being TRBD2 (5 bases). Germline CDR1 reads MNHEY; CDR2 reads SVGAGI. The CDR3 has 14 amino acids. Trimming cost V 10 bases and J 5 bases, with 18 bases left between them.

The chain joins TRBV6-5 to TRBJ1-6; D not resolved. The CDR3 spans 11 residues. Germline V gene lookup returns CDR1 MNHEY and CDR2 SVGAGI. V was pared by 5 bases and J by 16 bases, with 12 bases between. The CDR3 region has the DNA TGTGCCAGCAGTCCCGGTGCAACTCTCCACTTT. Amino acid sequence: CASSPGATLHF.

This clone has only a few counts. The rearrangement uses TRBV15 and TRBJ2-1, with a weak D call TRBD2 (6 bases). This CDR3 region has 13 residues. Germline V gene data show CDR1 as LNHNV and CDR2 as YYDKDF (reference sequence). Trimming stripped 0 bases from V and 13 bases from J, with 13 bases between. CDR3 nucleotide sequence: TGTGCCACCAGCAGAGATGCGGGGTCGAATCAGTTCTTC. Translation: CATSRDAGSNQFF.

The chain combines TRBV6-5 with TRBJ2-2, with 9 bases fitting TRBD2. The CDR3 is 15 amino acids. The V segment lost 10 bases and the J segment 4 bases; nucleotides outside the gene matches: 10. CDR1 MNHEY and CDR2 SVGAGI come from the germline V gene. The CDR3 reads CATEVAGGGTGELFF. For the CDR3, the DNA is TGTGCCACCGAGGTTGCGGGAGGGGGCACCGGGGAGCTGTTTTTT.

The V and J genes are TRBV19 and TRBJ1-6; tentatively, D is TRBD1 (6 bases). V lost 6 bases and J 1 base, leaving 10 bases between the germline ends. The CDR3 is 15 amino acids. Germline V gene data show CDR1 as LNHDA and CDR2 as SQIVND (reference sequence). CDR3 in amino acids: CASRIQGSYNSPLHF. The DNA for the CDR3 is TGTGCCAGTAGGATACAGGGTTCCTATAATTCACCCCTCCACTTT.

This clone is a singleton in its sample. The chain combines TRBV11-2 with TRBJ2-7; TRBD2 might be the D (6 bases). The V gene lost 5 bases and the J gene lost 2 bases, with 19 bases spanning the gap. Germline CDR1 is SGHAT and CDR2 is FQNNGV. The CDR3 sequence is 16 residues long. The CDR3 DNA sequence: TGTGCCAGCAGCCCAATAGGAGGGGTGCTGGCCTACGAGCAGTACTTC. Protein sequence: CASSPIGGVLAYEQYF.

The chain has TRBV7-4 and TRBJ1-5; D is undetermined. The CDR3 has 17 amino acids. Germline CDR1 and CDR2: SGHVT and SQSDAQ. V was trimmed by 5 bases and J by 0 bases, leaving 17 bases between them. For the CDR3, the DNA is TGTGCCAGCAGCCATCGGGAGTTTCCCCTTAGCAATCAGCCCCAGCATTTT. It is translated as CASSHREFPLSNQPQHF.

V gene TRBV11-2 combines with J gene TRBJ2-1, with 11 bases matching TRBD2. J gave up 6 bases and V 0 bases, and 4 bases lay outside the gene matches. Germline CDR1 is SGHAT and CDR2 is FQNNGV. The CDR3 runs to 16 residues. The CDR3 region has the DNA TGTGCCAGCAGCTTAGATGGCGGACTAGCGGGCAATGAGCAGTTCTTC. Protein sequence: CASSLDGGLAGNEQFF. Based on the CDR3 plus reference TRBV11-2 and TRBJ2-1, the full variable domain is EAGVAQSPRYKIIEKRQSVAFWCNPISGHATLYWYQQILGQGPKLLIQFQNNGVVDDSQLPKDRFSAERLKGVDSTLKIQPAKLEDSAVYLCASSLDGGLAGNEQFFGPGTRLTVL.

The V call is TRBV4-1, the J call TRBJ2-3; 9 bases are shared with TRBD2. The CDR3 contains 14 residues. Germline CDR1 and CDR2: MGHRA and YSYEKL. Germline trimming cut 4 bases from V and 4 bases from J; bases unmatched to any gene: 3. CDR3 sequence reads: CASSRGLASDTQYF. The CDR3 DNA reads as TGCGCCAGCAGCCGAGGACTAGCGTCAGATACGCAGTATTTT.

This clone was observed once. The rearrangement uses TRBV7-2 and TRBJ2-2, with 7 nucleotides matching TRBD2. The ends lost 2 bases at V and 1 base at J; junction bases unmatched: 10. Looked up from germline, CDR1 is SGHTA and CDR2 is FQGNSA. The CDR3 totals 18 residues. The CDR3 coding sequence is TGTGCCAGCAGCTTATGGGGTCGGGCTAGCGGGAACACCGGGGAGCTGTTTTTT. Protein sequence: CASSLWGRASGNTGELFF.

The rearrangement links TRBV7-8 to TRBJ2-3; TRBD1 is a possible D gene (7 bases). From germline, CDR1 is SGHVS and CDR2 FQNEAQ. V gave up 6 bases and J gave up 2 bases, with 18 bases separating them. CDR3 length: 16 residues. The CDR3 coding sequence is TGTGCCAGCAGTCAAGGAGACAGGGACTTCACAGATACGCAGTATTTT. Protein: CASSQGDRDFTDTQYF.

The V gene is TRBV18, the J gene TRBJ2-7; TRBD1 agrees at 9 bases. Germline V lookup: CDR1 KGHSH, CDR2 LQKENI. V shed 0 bases, J shed 6 bases, and the junction held 3 bases outside the gene matches. The CDR3 totals 14 residues. CDR3 region: CASSPPATGGEQYF. As DNA, the CDR3 is TGTGCCAGCTCACCACCGGCGACAGGGGGCGAGCAGTACTTC.

This clone was seen only once. J is TRBJ2-4 and V is TRBV23-1; tentative D call: TRBD2 (6 bases). TRBV23-1 is an ORF, with its function uncertain. Trimming stripped 7 bases from V and 1 base from J, with 14 bases between. This CDR3 is built from 15 residues. As DNA, the CDR3 is TGCGCCAGCATCGGAGGGAAGTTGGCCAAAAACATTCAGTACTTC. Amino acids: CASIGGKLAKNIQYF.

The chain carries TRBV5-4 and TRBJ2-1; 14 positions match TRBD2. V lost 4 bases, J lost 8 bases, and 5 bases stayed unmatched. CDR1 and CDR2 (germline): SGHNT, YYREEE (reference sequence). The CDR3 spans 15 residues. This chain's CDR3 is CASSRTSGGRDEQFF. The CDR3 DNA reads TGTGCCAGCAGCAGGACTAGCGGGGGGCGGGATGAGCAGTTCTTC.

V usage is TRBV12-5 and J usage is TRBJ1-5, with D perhaps TRBD1 (6 bases). CDR3 length: 18 residues. Trimming removed 1 base at V and 3 bases at J, with 19 bases between. Germline CDR1 reads LGHNT; CDR2 reads FRNRAP. CDR3 sequence reads: CASGLGIENRANNQPQHF. CDR3 bases: TGTGCTAGTGGTTTGGGGATAGAGAACAGGGCAAACAATCAGCCCCAGCATTTT. Full variable domain (missing parts from reference TRBV12-5 and TRBJ1-5): DARVTQTPRHKVTEMGQEVTMRCQPILGHNTVFWYRQTMMQGLELLAYFRNRAPLDDSGMPKDRFSAEMPDATLATLKIQPSEPRDSAVYFCASGLGIENRANNQPQHFGDGTRLSIL.

The V call is TRBV19, the J call TRBJ1-1, with a tentative D call TRBD1 (5 bases). Trimming took 7 bases from V and 4 from J, leaving 13 bases between them. Germline CDR1 reads LNHDA; CDR2 reads SQIVND (reference sequence). This CDR3 is built from 13 residues. In DNA, the CDR3 is TGTGCCAGTAAACCGAGACAGAGCACTGAAGCTTTCTTT. This sequence encodes CASKPRQSTEAFF.

The chain couples TRBV19 to TRBJ1-1; a possible D gene is TRBD1 (6 bases). Trimming cost V 1 base and J 4 bases, with 10 bases left between them. CDR3 length equals 14 residues. Germline V gene lookup returns CDR1 LNHDA and CDR2 SQIVND (reference sequence). The CDR3 DNA sequence: TGTGCCAGTAGTATAGCAGGACAGATCACTGAAGCTTTCTTT. Protein: CASSIAGQITEAFF.

The V gene is TRBV7-6, the J gene TRBJ2-5, with 11 bases fitting TRBD2. Germline CDR1 is SGHVS and CDR2 is FNYEAQ. The CDR3 extends over 16 amino acids. The V and J ends lost 7 bases and 5 bases, in that order; junction bases with no gene match: 12. CDR3 in DNA: TGTGCCAGCACCCCCGCTAGCGGGGGGAAGGGTGAGACCCAGTACTTC. It yields the protein CASTPASGGKGETQYF.

In its sample, this clone was seen a few times. The rearrangement links TRBV6-5 to TRBJ1-5; D may be TRBD1 (6 bases). CDR1 MNHEY and CDR2 SVGAGI come from the germline V gene. This CDR3 is built from 15 residues. Between the trimmed V and J ends, which lost 6 bases and 6 bases, there was a span of 18 bases. The CDR3 is CASRSTGSGTQPQHF. As DNA, the CDR3 is TGTGCCAGCAGAAGTACAGGGTCCGGCACTCAGCCCCAGCATTTT.

This rearrangement joins TRBV19 to TRBJ1-1, with 12 bases lining up with TRBD1. The V segment lost 2 bases and the J segment 6 bases; nucleotides outside the gene matches: 7. The CDR3 sequence is 16 residues long. Germline values: CDR1 LNHDA, CDR2 SQIVND (reference sequence). This chain's CDR3 is CASSINRDRGPAEAFF. DNA of the CDR3: TGTGCCAGTAGTATAAACCGGGACAGGGGGCCGGCTGAAGCTTTCTTT.

This sequence joins TRBV7-8 and TRBJ2-7; 8 bases agree with TRBD2. This CDR3 contains 19 residues. CDR1 and CDR2 (germline): SGHVS, FQNEAQ. J gave up 3 bases and V 3 bases, and 19 bases lay outside the gene matches. This CDR3 is CASSFSALRLLGTSYEQYF. The CDR3 DNA sequence: TGTGCCAGCAGCTTCTCAGCACTACGGCTCCTCGGGACTAGCTACGAGCAGTACTTC.

The chain employs TRBV4-3 and TRBJ2-3, with TRBD2 identical over 10 bases. The CDR3 runs to 15 residues. Per germline, CDR1 LGHNA and CDR2 YSLEER. The J segment lost 5 bases and the V segment lost 6 bases, leaving 8 bases of the junction unmatched. The CDR3: CASSSLAGGGDTQYF. CDR3 DNA sequence: TGCGCCAGCAGTTCTTTAGCGGGGGGAGGAGATACGCAGTATTTT.